This is a list of T cell receptor beta chains from one sample in a study of shared clonotypes between healthy human individuals. The method was immunoSEQ multiplex PCR; TCRdb's version includes in-frame clones alone and lacks a portion of them. The sample lists more than 2,000,000 clones, just over 90% seen once, with 0.13% to 0.15% in the top ten. Sequencing input: naive CD4+ T cells sorted from blood. The receptors here all came from a man aged 18 to 30 in good health. The CDR3 runs from the conserved cysteine through the conserved F or W. A D gene is named only where the DNA matches it firmly. Clone size is given for some rows only: seen once, a few or many times, or a class if the clone is expanded.

cdr3_nt | cdr3_aa | j_call | d_call | v_call | clone_size
TGCGCCAGCAGCCTAGGGGGCCGCACAGATACGCAGTATTTT | CASSLGGRTDTQYF | TRBJ2-3 | TRBD1 | TRBV5-1 | NA
TGTGCCAGCAGAACAGGGGGCCCTCCTCTTGGCTACACCTTC | CASRTGGPPLGYTF | TRBJ1-2 | TRBD1 | TRBV6-5 | NA
TGCGCCAGCAGCCAAGACACGGGACAGGGCTCGTATTCACCCCTCCACTTT | CASSQDTGQGSYSPLHF | TRBJ1-6 | TRBD1 | TRBV4-3 | NA
TGTGCCAGCAGCAGTGGGCCTAACTATGGCTACACCTTC | CASSSGPNYGYTF | TRBJ1-2 | NA | TRBV6-5 | NA
TGTGCCAGCAGCTTTAGCGGGGACTCCTACAATGAGCAGTTCTTC | CASSFSGDSYNEQFF | TRBJ2-1 | TRBD2 | TRBV7-2 | NA
TGCGCCAGCAGCCATCCGACACTGAACACTGAAGCTTTCTTT | CASSHPTLNTEAFF | TRBJ1-1 | NA | TRBV4-1 | few
TGCAGCGTTGAGTCAGGCCTGATTTCTGGGGCCAACGTCCTGACTTTC | CSVESGLISGANVLTF | TRBJ2-6 | NA | TRBV29-1 | NA
TGTGCCAGCAGCTCGGACAGTCTTGAAGCTTTCTTT | CASSSDSLEAFF | TRBJ1-1 | NA | TRBV7-9 | NA
TGTGCCAGTAGTCCGGGACTAGCGGGATCCCGGGCAGATACGCAGTATTTT | CASSPGLAGSRADTQYF | TRBJ2-3 | TRBD2 | TRBV19 | NA
TGCGCCAGCAGCCAACTCCGCGGGATGGCTACTGACGAGCAGTACTTC | CASSQLRGMATDEQYF | TRBJ2-7 | NA | TRBV4-3 | NA
TGTGCCAGCAGTACACTGGACTGGAATGAGCAGTTCTTC | CASSTLDWNEQFF | TRBJ2-1 | NA | TRBV2 | NA
TGTGCCAGCAGCTTAGATCGGCTACCGAGCTCCTACGAGCAGTACTTC | CASSLDRLPSSYEQYF | TRBJ2-7 | NA | TRBV11-2 | NA
TGTGCCAGCAGTCGAACAGGGGACTCACCCCTCCACTTT | CASSRTGDSPLHF | TRBJ1-6 | TRBD1 | TRBV6-1 | NA
TGTGCCAGCAGCTCGGACTCAGGGTGTCGGGGCTACACCTTC | CASSSDSGCRGYTF | TRBJ1-2 | NA | TRBV5-7 | NA
TGCGCCAGCAGGACAGGGGTCCCCCCCTACAATGAGCAGTTCTTC | CASRTGVPPYNEQFF | TRBJ2-1 | TRBD1 | TRBV5-1 | NA
TGCGCCAGCAGCTTAATTCCCCCCGGGACAGGGCCTTCACCCCTCCACTTT | CASSLIPPGTGPSPLHF | TRBJ1-6 | TRBD1 | TRBV5-1 | NA
TGTGCCTGGGCCGGACAGCCGAACACTGAAGCTTTCTTT | CAWAGQPNTEAFF | TRBJ1-1 | NA | TRBV30 | NA
TGTGCCAGCAGCTTGGCCCCTAGCGGATCCTACAATGAGCAGTTCTTC | CASSLAPSGSYNEQFF | TRBJ2-1 | TRBD2 | TRBV5-4 | NA
TGTGCCAGCAGTGGAGCTAGCGGGAACACAGATACGCAGTATTTT | CASSGASGNTDTQYF | TRBJ2-3 | TRBD2 | TRBV2 | NA
TGTGCCAGCAGTTCTTTAGCCAAAAACATTCAGTACTTC | CASSSLAKNIQYF | TRBJ2-4 | NA | TRBV25-1 | NA
TGTGCCAGCAGTCAGGGGTGGACCACAGATACGCAGTATTTT | CASSQGWTTDTQYF | TRBJ2-3 | NA | TRBV28 | NA
TGTGCCAGCAGCTGGGACTTGTACGAGCAGTACTTC | CASSWDLYEQYF | TRBJ2-7 | NA | TRBV28 | NA
TGTGCCAGCAGCGTAGGAGGTGGGGGGGCGAGGGAGACCCAGTACTTC | CASSVGGGGARETQYF | TRBJ2-5 | NA | TRBV9 | NA
TGTGCCAGCAGCATCCAGGGGGCGTCCTACGAGCAGTACTTC | CASSIQGASYEQYF | TRBJ2-7 | TRBD1 | TRBV6-6 | NA
TGCGCCAGCAGCATGGGGACAGCCGGGGAAGAGACCCAGTACTTC | CASSMGTAGEETQYF | TRBJ2-5 | TRBD1 | TRBV5-1 | NA
TGTGCCAGTAGTAAAATGGACAGCAGCTCCTACAATGAGCAGTTCTTC | CASSKMDSSSYNEQFF | TRBJ2-1 | NA | TRBV19 | NA
TGTGCCAGTAGTATAGCCTGGGGCAACTCCTACGAGCAGTACTTC | CASSIAWGNSYEQYF | TRBJ2-7 | NA | TRBV19 | NA
TGTGCCAGCAGCTTAGTAGGGACAGGATTCTCCTACGAGCAGTACTTC | CASSLVGTGFSYEQYF | TRBJ2-7 | TRBD1 | TRBV7-2 | NA
TGTGCCAGTAGTGTCCTAGCCGACCAAGAGACCCAGTACTTC | CASSVLADQETQYF | TRBJ2-5 | NA | TRBV19 | NA
TGTGCCAGCAGCCCGGACGTCGCAGAGACCCAGTACTTC | CASSPDVAETQYF | TRBJ2-5 | NA | TRBV9 | NA
TGTGCCAGCAGTTACGGACAACCCACTAACAATGAGCAGTTCTTC | CASSYGQPTNNEQFF | TRBJ2-1 | NA | TRBV6-6 | NA
TGTGCCAGCAGCCCGGGGGGCGGGAGACCCTACAATGAGCAGTTCTTC | CASSPGGGRPYNEQFF | TRBJ2-1 | NA | TRBV7-9 | NA
TGCGCCAGCAGCTCGACAGGGGGGCGCAACCCCTACGAGCAGTACTTC | CASSSTGGRNPYEQYF | TRBJ2-7 | TRBD1 | TRBV5-1 | NA
TGTGCCAGCAGCTTGGTTGCTAGCGGGCAAGAGACCCAGTACTTC | CASSLVASGQETQYF | TRBJ2-5 | TRBD2 | TRBV5-6 | once
TGTGCCAGCAGCCCCCAGGGACTTCCCGCGGATACGCAGTATTTT | CASSPQGLPADTQYF | TRBJ2-3 | NA | TRBV7-9 | NA
TGTGCCAGCAGCTTAGTAATGTGGCAGCAATATAGCAATCAGCCCCAGCATTTT | CASSLVMWQQYSNQPQHF | TRBJ1-5 | NA | TRBV7-2 | NA
TGTGCCTGGGCAGGGGGCCCCTCTGGAAACACCATATATTTT | CAWAGGPSGNTIYF | TRBJ1-3 | TRBD1 | TRBV30 | NA
TGTGCCAGCAGTCTGCGGGACAGGGGGTATAATTCACCCCTCCACTTT | CASSLRDRGYNSPLHF | TRBJ1-6 | TRBD1 | TRBV28 | NA
TGCGCCAGCAGCTTGCTGGTAGCGGGAGAAAACAATGAGCAGTTCTTC | CASSLLVAGENNEQFF | TRBJ2-1 | TRBD2 | TRBV5-1 | NA
TGTGCCAGTAGTGTGGACAGGGGACAACTTGCAACTAATGAAAAACTGTTTTTT | CASSVDRGQLATNEKLFF | TRBJ1-4 | TRBD1 | TRBV19 | NA
TGTGCCAGCAGACAGGACAGGGTAACCTACGAGCAGTACTTC | CASRQDRVTYEQYF | TRBJ2-7 | TRBD1 | TRBV7-2 | NA
TGTGCCAGCAGTTACGGGGGGAATCAGCCCCAGCATTTT | CASSYGGNQPQHF | TRBJ1-5 | NA | TRBV6-6 | NA
TGTGCCAGCAGCTCAGGGGGAGGCAACACAGATACGCAGTATTTT | CASSSGGGNTDTQYF | TRBJ2-3 | NA | TRBV6-5 | NA
TGTGCCAGCAGTGTTTGGGATTCCAATGCCATTAGCTCCTACAATGAGCAGTTCTTC | CASSVWDSNAISSYNEQFF | TRBJ2-1 | NA | TRBV6-1 | NA
TGTGCCAGCAGTAACCTCTACGAGCAGTACTTC | CASSNLYEQYF | TRBJ2-7 | NA | TRBV2 | NA
TGTGCCAGCAGCTTGGGGGGTTCGAACACCGGGGAGCTGTTTTTT | CASSLGGSNTGELFF | TRBJ2-2 | NA | TRBV5-4 | NA
TGTGCCAGCAGCTTGGGTCGAAGCGGTAGTGGATACGAGCAGTACTTC | CASSLGRSGSGYEQYF | TRBJ2-7 | NA | TRBV5-4 | NA
TGTGCCAGCACGGAGGGACGCAATCAGCCCCAGCATTTT | CASTEGRNQPQHF | TRBJ1-5 | NA | TRBV6-6 | once
TGTGCCTGGAGTTTTCCACCTACCTACGAGCAGTACTTC | CAWSFPPTYEQYF | TRBJ2-7 | NA | TRBV30 | NA
TGCAGCGTTGAAGCGTCCTACGAGCAGTACTTC | CSVEASYEQYF | TRBJ2-7 | NA | TRBV29-1 | NA
TGCGCCAGCAGCCAAGCCGATACCCTAGGGCACCTAAGCTACGAGCAGTACTTC | CASSQADTLGHLSYEQYF | TRBJ2-7 | NA | TRBV4-3 | NA
TGTGCCAGCAGCTTAGCGCTTGCAGCGAACACTGAAGCTTTCTTT | CASSLALAANTEAFF | TRBJ1-1 | NA | TRBV7-9 | NA
TGTGCCACCAGCAGAGATCAAGGCCCCACCGGGGAGCTGTTTTTT | CATSRDQGPTGELFF | TRBJ2-2 | NA | TRBV15 | NA
TGTGCCAGCAGTTTATTACTCCCTCGGACGGGGACTAGCACAGATACGCAGTATTTT | CASSLLLPRTGTSTDTQYF | TRBJ2-3 | NA | TRBV28 | NA
TGTGCCAGCAGCTCGGGAGCCTCCTATAATTCACCCCTCCACTTT | CASSSGASYNSPLHF | TRBJ1-6 | NA | TRBV7-9 | NA
TGCAGCGTAGGTCAGGGGGCGGGAGCCAAAAACATTCAGTACTTC | CSVGQGAGAKNIQYF | TRBJ2-4 | TRBD1 | TRBV29-1 | NA
TGTGCCTGGACCGGGACTCCCTACAATGAGCAGTTCTTC | CAWTGTPYNEQFF | TRBJ2-1 | NA | TRBV30 | NA
TGTGCCAGCAGCCACCCCCCATGGACTAGCGGGAGGTCCCATGAGCAGTTCTTC | CASSHPPWTSGRSHEQFF | TRBJ2-1 | TRBD2 | TRBV14 | NA